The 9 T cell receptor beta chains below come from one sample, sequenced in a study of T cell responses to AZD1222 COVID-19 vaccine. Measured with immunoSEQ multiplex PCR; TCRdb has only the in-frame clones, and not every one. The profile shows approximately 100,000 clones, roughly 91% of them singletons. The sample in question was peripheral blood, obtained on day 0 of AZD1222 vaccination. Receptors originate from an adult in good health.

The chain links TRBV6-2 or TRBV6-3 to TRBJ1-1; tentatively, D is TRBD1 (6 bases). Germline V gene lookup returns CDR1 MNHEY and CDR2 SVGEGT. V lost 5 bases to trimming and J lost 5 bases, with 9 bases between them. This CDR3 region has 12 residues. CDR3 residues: CASSLQGTEAFF. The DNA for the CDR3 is TGTGCCAGCAGTCTACAGGGAACTGAAGCTTTCTTT.

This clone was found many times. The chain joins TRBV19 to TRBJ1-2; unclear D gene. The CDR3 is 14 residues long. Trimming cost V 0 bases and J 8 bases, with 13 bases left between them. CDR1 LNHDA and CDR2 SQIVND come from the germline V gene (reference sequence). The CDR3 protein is CASSIDLAAKGYTF. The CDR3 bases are TGTGCCAGTAGTATAGATCTAGCGGCGAAGGGCTACACCTTC. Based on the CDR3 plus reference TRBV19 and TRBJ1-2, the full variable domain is DGGITQSPKYLFRKEGQNVTLSCEQNLNHDAMYWYRQDPGQGLRLIYYSQIVNDFQKGDIAEGYSVSREKKESFPLTVTSAQKNPTAFYLCASSIDLAAKGYTFGSGTRLTVV.

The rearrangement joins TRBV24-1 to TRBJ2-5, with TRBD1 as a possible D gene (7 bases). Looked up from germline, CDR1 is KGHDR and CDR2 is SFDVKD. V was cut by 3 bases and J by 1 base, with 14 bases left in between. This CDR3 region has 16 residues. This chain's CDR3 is CATSDPNRGGQETQYF. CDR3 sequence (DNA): TGTGCCACCAGTGATCCAAACAGGGGAGGCCAAGAGACCCAGTACTTC.

The CDR3 protein is CASSRGRGGTDTQYF. The CDR3 DNA reads as TGCGCCAGCAGCCGAGGGAGGGGGGGAACAGATACGCAGTATTTT. V gene TRBV4-3 combines with J gene TRBJ2-3; perhaps TRBD2 as D (7 bases). Trimming stripped 4 bases from V and 3 bases from J, with 14 bases between. This CDR3 region has 15 residues. CDR1 and CDR2 (germline): LGHNA, YSLEER.

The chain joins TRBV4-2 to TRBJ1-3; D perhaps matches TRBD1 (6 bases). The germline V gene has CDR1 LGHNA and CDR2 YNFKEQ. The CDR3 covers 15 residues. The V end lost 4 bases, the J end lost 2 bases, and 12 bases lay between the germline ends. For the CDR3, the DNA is TGTGCCAGCAGCCCCAACAGGGAGGCTGGAAACACCATATATTTT. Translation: CASSPNREAGNTIYF.

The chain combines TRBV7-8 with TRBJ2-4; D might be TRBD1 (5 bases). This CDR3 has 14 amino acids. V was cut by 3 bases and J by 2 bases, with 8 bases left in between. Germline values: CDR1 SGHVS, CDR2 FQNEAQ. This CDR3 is CASSFPGSKNIQYF. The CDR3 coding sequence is TGTGCCAGCAGCTTCCCAGGGTCCAAAAACATTCAGTACTTC.

Here the CDR3 reads CAWSPRLGGYTF. The DNA for the CDR3 is TGTGCCTGGAGCCCGAGGTTAGGGGGCTACACCTTC. V gene TRBV30 combines with J gene TRBJ1-2, with D unresolved. CDR3 length: 12 residues. The V gene's germline CDR1 is GTSNPN and CDR2 SVGIG (reference sequence). Trimming left V 3 bases short and J 8 bases short, with 13 bases between.

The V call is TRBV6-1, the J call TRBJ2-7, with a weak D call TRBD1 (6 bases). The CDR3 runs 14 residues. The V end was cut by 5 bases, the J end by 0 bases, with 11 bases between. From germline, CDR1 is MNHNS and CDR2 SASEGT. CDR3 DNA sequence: TGTGCCAGCAGTACTCAGGGGAGCTCCTACGAGCAGTACTTC. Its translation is CASSTQGSSYEQYF.

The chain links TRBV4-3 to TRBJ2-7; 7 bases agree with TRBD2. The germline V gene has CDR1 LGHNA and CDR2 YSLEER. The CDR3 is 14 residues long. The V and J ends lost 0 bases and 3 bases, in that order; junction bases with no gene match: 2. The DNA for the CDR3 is TGCGCCAGCAGCCAAGATTGGACTAGCTACGAGCAGTACTTC. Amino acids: CASSQDWTSYEQYF.